Listed below are T cell receptor beta chains from one sample, sequenced in a study of blood T cell repertoires in COVID-19. The table came from immunoSEQ multiplex PCR; TCRdb's copy has only in-frame clones and leaves some out. Of about 26,000 clones listed, roughly 89% were seen once; the top ten hold 4.9%. The sequenced sample consisted of peripheral blood. The receptors originated from a man between 65 and 85 years old with active COVID-19. Both conserved end residues are part of each CDR3. The D gene is left open where the match is weak. The size entry is marked missing in some rows and otherwise reads once, few, many or a size class.

TRBJ2-7	.	TRBV4-3	.	13	TGCGCCAGCAGCCCGTCTAGGGGCTACGAGCAGTACTTC	CASSPSRGYEQYF
TRBJ1-5	.	TRBV3-1/TRBV3-2	.	13	TGTGCCAGCAGCCGAGGACTCAATCAGCCCCAGCATTTT	CASSRGLNQPQHF
TRBJ2-2	.	TRBV20-1	once	11	TGCAGTGCGGCTGACACCGGGGAGCTGTTTTTT	CSAADTGELFF
TRBJ2-6	.	TRBV7-8	once	15	TGTGCCAGCAGCTCGTATCCCTCTGGGGCCAACGTCCTGACTTTC	CASSSYPSGANVLTF
TRBJ1-2	TRBD1	TRBV18	few	16	TGTGCCAGCTCACCTTTGGGACAGGGTTTGAACTATGGCTACACCTTC	CASSPLGQGLNYGYTF
TRBJ1-3	.	TRBV3-1/TRBV3-2	once	13	TGTGCCAGCAGCCGGGAGGGTGGAAACACCATATATTTT	CASSREGGNTIYF
TRBJ2-7	.	TRBV3-1/TRBV3-2	once	16	TGTGCCAGCAGCCAAGCCCCCTGGACAGAAACCTACGAGCAGTACTTC	CASSQAPWTETYEQYF
TRBJ1-5	.	TRBV5-6	.	12	TGTGCCAGCAGCATAGGAGGGCAGCCCCAGCATTTT	CASSIGGQPQHF
TRBJ1-2	.	TRBV11-2	.	17	TGTGCCAGCAGCTTATCTCGAAACTCGGGGCGGGGCTATGGCTACACCTTC	CASSLSRNSGRGYGYTF
TRBJ2-3	.	TRBV5-5	.	15	TGTGCCAGCAGCTTGGATGGGCTAGCGCCGGATACGCAGTATTTT	CASSLDGLAPDTQYF
TRBJ1-6	.	TRBV6-1	.	14	TGTGCCAGCAGTGAACAGGGGTCGGGTTCACCCCTCCACTTT	CASSEQGSGSPLHF
TRBJ2-6	TRBD1	TRBV7-9	.	18	TGTGCCAGCAGCGTGAGGACAGGGGTCTTCTCTGGGGCCAACGTCCTGACTTTC	CASSVRTGVFSGANVLTF
TRBJ2-7	.	TRBV11-1	once	13	TGTGCCAGCACCCCAATGGGGGCCCACGAGCAGTACTTC	CASTPMGAHEQYF
TRBJ1-2	.	TRBV3-1/TRBV3-2	.	13	TGTGCCAGCAGCCAAGAGGGCTGGAGGGGCTACACCTTC	CASSQEGWRGYTF
TRBJ2-7	TRBD1	TRBV19	.	13	TGTGCCAGTAGTGCGACAGGGGTGGGTGAGCAGTACTTC	CASSATGVGEQYF
TRBJ2-1	TRBD2	TRBV9	.	15	TGTGCCAGCAGCGTAGGAGCGGGGGGATACAATGAGCAGTTCTTC	CASSVGAGGYNEQFF
TRBJ2-2	TRBD2	TRBV9	.	16	TGTGCCAGCAGCGTAACAGCGGGGGCGAACACCGGGGAGCTGTTTTTT	CASSVTAGANTGELFF
TRBJ2-7	TRBD1	TRBV27	.	12	TGTGCCAGCAGTCCAGGGGGCTTCGAGCAGTACTTC	CASSPGGFEQYF
TRBJ1-1	.	TRBV5-1	.	15	TGCGCCAGCAGCTTGGTGGGGGCTGAATGGACTGAAGCTTTCTTT	CASSLVGAEWTEAFF
TRBJ1-4	TRBD1	TRBV28	.	16	TGTGCCAGCGGCAGCCCTGGAACAGGGGATTTTGAAAAACTGTTTTTT	CASGSPGTGDFEKLFF
TRBJ1-5	.	TRBV19	once	14	TGTGCCAGTAAGGAGCGATATAGCAATCAGCCCCAGCATTTT	CASKERYSNQPQHF
TRBJ1-5	TRBD1	TRBV29-1	.	12	TGCAGCGTTGGGGACAGTAATCAGCCCCAGCATTTT	CSVGDSNQPQHF